This TCR beta chain came from a study of control samples from healthy donors and cancer patients. CDR3 length equals 15 residues. Unmatched junction bases numbered 7, after V lost 5 bases and J lost 8 bases. Germline V gene lookup returns CDR1 MNHEY and CDR2 SVGEGT. TCRdb's copy holds only in-frame clones and misses some; the assay was immunoSEQ multiplex PCR. Of about 140,000 clones listed, 92% are singletons. The specimen was blood. This TCR was sampled from a man under 40 in good health. The J gene is TRBJ2-1, the V gene TRBV6-2 or TRBV6-3; 12 nucleotides line up with TRBD2. The CDR3: CASSRGTSGPDEQFF. CDR3 bases: TGTGCCAGCAGTAGAGGGACTAGCGGGCCGGATGAGCAGTTCTTC.